A selection of T cell receptor beta chains follows, all from one sample in a study of Ad26.COV2.S vaccination and SARS-CoV-2 variants. The repertoire was sequenced with immunoSEQ multiplex PCR; TCRdb's copy has only in-frame clones and lacks some. The table shows 350,000 to 400,000 clones, with around nine tenths occurring only once. Sample: peripheral blood, taken in a trial of Ad26.COV2.S vaccine versus placebo. The receptor set was obtained from a person between 18 and 65 years old who received the Ad26.COV2.S COVID-19 vaccine or a placebo. Both conserved end residues are part of each CDR3. The order of the fields is clone size, V gene, D gene, J gene, CDR3 DNA, CDR3 protein. A D gene is named only where the DNA matches it firmly. The size field is filled for only some rows; it gives once, few, many or a size class.

>-|TRBV6-5|-|TRBJ1-3
TGTGCCAGCAGCCGAGGACAGCACTCTGGAAACACCATATATTTT
CASSRGQHSGNTIYF
>-|TRBV6-5|-|TRBJ1-1
TGTGCCAGCAGCCCCGCTGGACAGGAAGCTTTCTTT
CASSPAGQEAFF
>once|TRBV30|-|TRBJ1-5
TGTGCCTGGAGCCCCGAGAGGGATCAGCCCCAGCATTTT
CAWSPERDQPQHF
>-|TRBV6-6|-|TRBJ1-2
TGTGCCAGCAGTTACGCGGACAGAGCTAACTATGGCTACACCTTC
CASSYADRANYGYTF
>-|TRBV18|TRBD1|TRBJ1-3
TGTGCCAGCCAGACCGGGACAGCCTCTGGAAACACCATATATTTT
CASQTGTASGNTIYF
>-|TRBV11-2|-|TRBJ2-2
TGTGCCAGCAGCTTAAGGTCAGGTCACGGGGAGCTGTTTTTT
CASSLRSGHGELFF
>-|TRBV18|-|TRBJ2-1
TGTGCCAGCTCACCACAGGGTACTATCCCCCTTAGGGATGAGCAGTTCTTC
CASSPQGTIPLRDEQFF
>once|TRBV7-2|TRBD1|TRBJ1-2
TGTGCCAGCAGTAAACAGGGACAGGGGAGAGGCGGCTACACCTTC
CASSKQGQGRGGYTF
>-|TRBV7-9|-|TRBJ2-5
TGTGCCAGCAGCTTAGCGGGGGCCGAGATAGAGACCCAGTACTTC
CASSLAGAEIETQYF
>-|TRBV10-3|-|TRBJ2-2
TGTGCCATCAGTGAGTCGGGGGAGCTGTTTTTT
CAISESGELFF
>few|TRBV7-8|TRBD1|TRBJ1-3
TGTGCCAGCAGCGGCCGACAGGGACACTCTGGAAACACCATATATTTT
CASSGRQGHSGNTIYF
>-|TRBV7-7|-|TRBJ2-1
TGTGCCAGCAGTTCCTCACAGGGATACGAGCAGTTCTTC
CASSSSQGYEQFF
>-|TRBV19|TRBD2|TRBJ2-1
TGTGCCAGTACCCCGGGACTAGTGTCGTGGGGGCAGTTCTTC
CASTPGLVSWGQFF
>-|TRBV5-1|TRBD1|TRBJ2-6
TGCGCCAGCAGTCAACCCCGGGACAGGGGGCCTGGGGCCAACGTCCTGACTTTC
CASSQPRDRGPGANVLTF
>-|TRBV7-8|TRBD2|TRBJ2-5
TGTGCCAGCAGCGGGATAGCGGGGGGGCGAGAGACCCAGTACTTC
CASSGIAGGRETQYF
>few|TRBV7-9|TRBD1|TRBJ2-7
TGTGCCAGCAGCGGGAAGGACAGGGTTAACGAGCAGTACTTC
CASSGKDRVNEQYF
>-|TRBV5-4|TRBD1|TRBJ2-5
TGTGCCAGCAGCTTGGTGGCAGGGGGTCGGGAGACCCAGTACTTC
CASSLVAGGRETQYF
>-|TRBV28|-|TRBJ2-7
TGTGCCAGCAGCCCTTGGACAGCAACCTACGAGCAGTACTTC
CASSPWTATYEQYF
>-|TRBV6-5|TRBD1|TRBJ1-1
TGTGCCAGCAGGACAGGGGGCAACACTGAAGCTTTCTTT
CASRTGGNTEAFF
>-|TRBV24-1|TRBD1|TRBJ2-1
TGTGCCACCAGTGATCCCGGACAGGGGGGAAATGAGCAGTTCTTC
CATSDPGQGGNEQFF
>-|TRBV6-5|-|TRBJ2-6
TGTGCCAGCAGTTTGGGGCTCTTCTCTGGGGCCAACGTCCTGACTTTC
CASSLGLFSGANVLTF
>few|TRBV5-6|-|TRBJ2-5
TGTGCCAGCAGCTTTACCGGGACGTGGGGTCCGGAGACCCAGTACTTC
CASSFTGTWGPETQYF
>-|TRBV27|-|TRBJ2-6
TGTGCCAGCAGCCCCTTTCAGGAGTTCTCTGGGGCCAACGTCCTGACTTTC
CASSPFQEFSGANVLTF
>-|TRBV10-3|TRBD2|TRBJ2-5
TGTGCCATCAGTGAAGCAGCGGGGGGGCTGCTGGAGACCCAGTACTTC
CAISEAAGGLLETQYF
>-|TRBV25-1|-|TRBJ2-7
TGTGCCAGCAGTGAAAACCCATTCGACGAGCAGTACTTC
CASSENPFDEQYF
>-|TRBV12-3/TRBV12-4|-|TRBJ2-5
TGTGCCAGCAGTCCCTCATTCAGGACCCAGTACTTC
CASSPSFRTQYF
>-|TRBV5-1|-|TRBJ1-1
TGCGCCAGCAGCTTGCACAGGCCTGGGGGTGAAGCTTTCTTT
CASSLHRPGGEAFF
>-|TRBV30|-|TRBJ2-7
TGTGCCTGGAAGGGTTCGGCGGCGAGGGAGCAGTACTTC
CAWKGSAAREQYF
>-|TRBV27|-|TRBJ1-2
TGTGCCAGCAGTACCCGACGGGGGGATAACTATGGCTACACCTTC
CASSTRRGDNYGYTF
>once|TRBV5-6|-|TRBJ1-3
TGTGCCAGCAGCTCATACTCGTTGACGGTTCGGAGCTCTGGAAACACCATATATTTT
CASSSYSLTVRSSGNTIYF
>once|TRBV7-9|TRBD1|TRBJ1-3
TGTGCCTCCGAAGGGGGGACAGGGAAAAACACCATATATTTT
CASEGGTGKNTIYF
>-|TRBV7-9|-|TRBJ1-2
TGTGCCAGCAGCTTAGGTGACTATGGCTACACCTTC
CASSLGDYGYTF
>once|TRBV14|-|TRBJ1-1
TGTGCCAGCAGCCAAGATAAGGTGGGAACATATCGTTTTAGTGAAGCTTTCTTT
CASSQDKVGTYRFSEAFF
>-|TRBV5-1|-|TRBJ1-6
TGCGCCAGCAAAGGGGGTTCGGGTGTGAATTCACCCCTCCACTTT
CASKGGSGVNSPLHF
>once|TRBV18|TRBD1|TRBJ1-2
TGTGCCAGCTCATCAAATCAGGGGGACTTGGGGTATGGCTACACCTTC
CASSSNQGDLGYGYTF
>-|TRBV27|-|TRBJ2-4
TGTGCCAGCAGTTTGTTAAACATTCAGTACTTC
CASSLLNIQYF
>-|TRBV6-5|-|TRBJ1-1
TGTGCCAGCAGATACCGAGGAGGGGATGAAGCTTTCTTT
CASRYRGGDEAFF
>-|TRBV3-1/TRBV3-2|TRBD2|TRBJ2-7
TGTGCCAGCAGCCACCCAACTAGCGGGGGGGGCTACGAGCAGTACTTC
CASSHPTSGGGYEQYF
>-|TRBV28|-|TRBJ2-5
TGTGTCAGCGGCAGGGTCCAAGAGACCCAGTACTTC
CVSGRVQETQYF
>-|TRBV30|-|TRBJ2-3
TGTGCCTGGAGTGTAGGTAGCGACGGTTGGGCAGATACGCAGTATTTT
CAWSVGSDGWADTQYF
>once|TRBV5-1|TRBD1|TRBJ2-7
TGCGCCAGCAGCTTGGATCCGGGACAGGGAACTTACGAGCAGTACTTC
CASSLDPGQGTYEQYF
>-|TRBV5-4|-|TRBJ1-3
TGTGCCAGCAGCCCGCTTCCTGGAAACACCATATATTTT
CASSPLPGNTIYF
>once|TRBV18|TRBD2|TRBJ2-1
TGTGCCAGCTCACCAGACCGAGCGGGGGACGAGCAGTTCTTC
CASSPDRAGDEQFF
>-|TRBV18|-|TRBJ2-7
TGTGCCAGCTCACCCTCGTGGGTCGGCGAGCAGTACTTC
CASSPSWVGEQYF
>-|TRBV6-2/TRBV6-3|-|TRBJ1-5
TGTGCCAGCAGTCCCCTACAGGGTCGGGATCAGCCCCAGCATTTT
CASSPLQGRDQPQHF
>-|TRBV11-2|-|TRBJ1-2
TGTGCCAGCAGTCCAACCGGGCCGTACTATGGCTACACCTTC
CASSPTGPYYGYTF
>-|TRBV14|-|TRBJ2-3
TGTGCCAGCAGCCAAGATCACCCAGATACGCAGTATTTT
CASSQDHPDTQYF
>-|TRBV9|-|TRBJ2-6
TGTGCCAGCAGCGCCCGCTCTGGGGCCAACGTCCTGACTTTC
CASSARSGANVLTF
>-|TRBV24-1|TRBD1|TRBJ1-5
TGTGCCACCAGTGGACCGGGACAGAAGAGCAATCAGCCCCAGCATTTT
CATSGPGQKSNQPQHF
>-|TRBV11-2|TRBD2|TRBJ2-2
TGTGCCAGCAGCTTATCTAGCGGGGGCACCGGGGAGCTGTTTTTT
CASSLSSGGTGELFF
>-|TRBV10-3|-|TRBJ1-1
TGTGCCATCAGCTCCGGGAACACTGAAGCTTTCTTT
CAISSGNTEAFF